These 11 T cell receptor beta chains came from one sample sequenced in a study of blood T cell repertoires in COVID-19. Profiled with immunoSEQ multiplex PCR; TCRdb holds only in-frame clones, not every one. Here the sample spans approximately 75,000 clones, 80% to 95% being singletons. Sequences were obtained from peripheral blood. The origin of the receptors is a human donor in a cohort sampled during active COVID-19.

J is TRBJ2-5 and V is TRBV15; 10 positions match TRBD2. J was trimmed by 2 bases and V by 5 bases; bases with no gene match: 2. The CDR3 is 14 amino acids. Germline CDR1 LNHNV, CDR2 YYDKDF (reference sequence). CDR3 DNA: TGTGCCACCAGCGGAGCGGGGGGGCAAGAGACCCAGTACTTC. It is translated as CATSGAGGQETQYF.

J is TRBJ2-5 and V is TRBV18, with TRBD1 matching over 7 bases. The CDR3 is 15 amino acids. V lost 4 bases to trimming and J lost 1 base; unmatched junction nucleotides: 6. Per germline, CDR1 KGHSH and CDR2 LQKENI. DNA of the CDR3: TGTGCCAGCTCACAACATCGGACAGGCCAAGAGACCCAGTACTTC. It translates to CASSQHRTGQETQYF.

The genes are TRBV9 and TRBJ2-3, with 12 nucleotides matching TRBD2. Germline V gene data show CDR1 as SGDLS and CDR2 as YYNGEE. The CDR3 is made up of 16 amino acids. V lost 4 bases and J lost 6; bases outside the gene matches: 9. In DNA form, the CDR3 reads TGTGCCAGCAGCCCCCCGGCTAGCGGGGGGGCGGATACGCAGTATTTT. As protein: CASSPPASGGADTQYF.

The V call is TRBV9, the J call TRBJ2-7, with 9 bases aligning to TRBD2. Losses at the gene ends were 0 bases for V and 7 bases for J; bases not matched to a gene: 11. The CDR3 runs to 16 residues. CDR1 is SGDLS, CDR2 YYNGEE, per germline. The CDR3 region is CASSVAAGGRREEQYF. CDR3 DNA sequence: TGTGCCAGCAGCGTAGCTGCGGGGGGGCGAAGGGAAGAGCAGTACTTC.

The chain combines TRBV18 with TRBJ1-5, with 7 nucleotides matching TRBD1. V shed 3 bases and J 3 bases; nucleotides not matched to a gene: 5. The CDR3 is 15 amino acids. The germline CDR1 and CDR2 sequences are KGHSH and LQKENI. CDR3 sequence (DNA): TGTGCCAGCTCACCGAGACAGGGTAACAATCAGCCCCAGCATTTT. Translated: CASSPRQGNNQPQHF.

V usage is TRBV9 and J usage is TRBJ2-6; D gene ambiguous. The V end lost 5 bases, the J end lost 3 bases, and 15 bases lay between the germline ends. The CDR3 contains 16 residues. In germline, CDR1 is SGDLS, CDR2 YYNGEE. The CDR3 bases are TGTGCCAGCAGATCAGACATCTCTTTTGGGGCCAACGTCCTGACTTTC. As protein: CASRSDISFGANVLTF.

The chain links TRBV30 to TRBJ2-1, with D possibly being TRBD1 (6 bases). There are 15 residues in the CDR3. The germline V gene has CDR1 GTSNPN and CDR2 SVGIG (reference sequence). Trimming left V 0 bases short and J 2 bases short, with 11 bases between. Written as DNA, the CDR3 is TGTGCCTGGAGTGTACTCAGGGGCCCCTACAATGAGCAGTTCTTC. Protein product: CAWSVLRGPYNEQFF.

This chain links TRBV10-2 with TRBJ1-2; D gene unclear. The CDR3 contains 14 residues. Germline loops: CDR1 WSHSY, CDR2 SAAADI. The V end lost 2 bases, the J end lost 4 bases, and 11 bases lay between the germline ends. CDR3 sequence reads: CASSEGPIRYGYTF. CDR3 DNA: TGCGCCAGCAGTGAGGGTCCTATCCGCTATGGCTACACCTTC.

The chain joins TRBV6-5 to TRBJ2-2; tentatively, D is TRBD1 (6 bases). V dropped 6 bases and J dropped 1 base, with 9 bases sitting between them. Germline V CDR1 and CDR2: MNHEY, SVGAGI. The CDR3 is 14 residues long. The CDR3 DNA sequence: TGTGCCAGCAGACAGACAGGGAACACCGGGGAGCTGTTTTTT. Translating gives CASRQTGNTGELFF.

V gene TRBV5-6 combines with J gene TRBJ2-7; TRBD1 might be the D (5 bases). V dropped 4 bases and J dropped 2 bases, with 13 bases sitting between them. The CDR3 totals 14 residues. Germline CDR1 is SGHDT and CDR2 is YYEEEE. The CDR3 DNA reads TGTGCCAGCAGCGTACAGGTCTCAACCTACGAGCAGTACTTC. Amino acid sequence: CASSVQVSTYEQYF.

The chain couples TRBV20-1 to TRBJ2-7; tentatively, D is TRBD1 (6 bases). V shed 3 bases and J shed 6 bases, with 6 bases lying between them. CDR3 size: 10 residues. Germline V CDR1 and CDR2: DFQATT, SNEGSKA (reference sequence). CDR3 amino acids: CSASRGEQYF. As DNA, the CDR3 is TGCAGTGCTAGCAGGGGCGAGCAGTACTTC.